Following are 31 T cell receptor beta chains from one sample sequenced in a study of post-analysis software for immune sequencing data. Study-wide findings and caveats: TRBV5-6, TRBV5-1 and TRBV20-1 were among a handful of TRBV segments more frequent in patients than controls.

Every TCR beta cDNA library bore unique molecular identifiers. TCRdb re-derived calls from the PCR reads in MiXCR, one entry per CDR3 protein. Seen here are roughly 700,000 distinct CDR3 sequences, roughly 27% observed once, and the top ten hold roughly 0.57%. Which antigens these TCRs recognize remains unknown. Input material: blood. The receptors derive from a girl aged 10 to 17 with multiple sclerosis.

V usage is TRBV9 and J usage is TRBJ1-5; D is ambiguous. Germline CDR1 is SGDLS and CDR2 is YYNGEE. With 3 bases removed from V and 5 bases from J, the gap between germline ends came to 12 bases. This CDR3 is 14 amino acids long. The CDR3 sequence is CASSEWWGDQPQHF. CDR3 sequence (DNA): TGTGCCAGCAGCGAGTGGTGGGGAGATCAGCCCCAGCATTTT.

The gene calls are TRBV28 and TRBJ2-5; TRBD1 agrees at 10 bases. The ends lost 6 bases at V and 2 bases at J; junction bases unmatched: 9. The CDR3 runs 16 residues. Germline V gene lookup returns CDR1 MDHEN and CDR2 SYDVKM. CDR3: CASSSLRGQGQETQYF. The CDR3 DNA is TGTGCCAGCAGCAGTCTAAGGGGACAGGGGCAAGAGACCCAGTACTTC.

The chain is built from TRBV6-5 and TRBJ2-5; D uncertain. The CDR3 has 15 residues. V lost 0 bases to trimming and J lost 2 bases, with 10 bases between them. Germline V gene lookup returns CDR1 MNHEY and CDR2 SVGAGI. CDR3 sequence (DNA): TGTGCCAGCAGTTACTCGATCCTGGAACAAGAGACCCAGTACTTC. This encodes CASSYSILEQETQYF.

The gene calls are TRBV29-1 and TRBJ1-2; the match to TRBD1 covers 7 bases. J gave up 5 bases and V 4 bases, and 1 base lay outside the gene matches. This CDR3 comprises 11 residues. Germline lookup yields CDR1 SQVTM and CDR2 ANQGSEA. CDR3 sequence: CSVAGQYGYTF. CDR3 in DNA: TGCAGCGTTGCGGGACAGTATGGCTACACCTTC.

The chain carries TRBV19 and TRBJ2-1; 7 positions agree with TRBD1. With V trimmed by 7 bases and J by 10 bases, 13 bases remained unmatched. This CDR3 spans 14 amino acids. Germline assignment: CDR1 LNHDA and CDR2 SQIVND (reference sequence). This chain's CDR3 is CASTFQRGRGEQFF. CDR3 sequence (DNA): TGTGCCAGTACCTTTCAGAGGGGGCGCGGCGAGCAGTTCTTC.

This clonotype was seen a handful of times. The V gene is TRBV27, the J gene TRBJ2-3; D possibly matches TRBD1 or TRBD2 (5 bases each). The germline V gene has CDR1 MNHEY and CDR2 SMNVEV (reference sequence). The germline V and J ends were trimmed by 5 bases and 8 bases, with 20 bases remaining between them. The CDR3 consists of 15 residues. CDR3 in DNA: TGTGCCAGCAGTCCCCCCCGAGGGGATCGGGCTACGCAGTATTTT. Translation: CASSPPRGDRATQYF.

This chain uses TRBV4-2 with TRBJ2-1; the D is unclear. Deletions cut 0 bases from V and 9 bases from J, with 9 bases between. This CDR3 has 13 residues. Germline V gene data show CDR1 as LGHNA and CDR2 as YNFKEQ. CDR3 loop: CASSQEGWAEQFF. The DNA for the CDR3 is TGTGCCAGCAGCCAAGAAGGGTGGGCTGAGCAGTTCTTC.

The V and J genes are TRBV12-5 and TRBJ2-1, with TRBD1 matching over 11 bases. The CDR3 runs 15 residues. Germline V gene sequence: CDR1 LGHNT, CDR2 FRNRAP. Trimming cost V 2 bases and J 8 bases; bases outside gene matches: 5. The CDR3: CASGLWTGGLDEQFF. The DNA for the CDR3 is TGTGCTAGTGGTTTGTGGACAGGGGGCCTGGATGAGCAGTTCTTC.

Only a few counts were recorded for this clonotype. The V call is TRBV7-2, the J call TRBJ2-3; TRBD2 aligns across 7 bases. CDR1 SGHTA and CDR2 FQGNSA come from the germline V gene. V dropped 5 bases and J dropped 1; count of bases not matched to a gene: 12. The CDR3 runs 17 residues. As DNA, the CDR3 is TGTGCCAGCAGCATTATGCCCTCGAGCGGGGGCACAGATACGCAGTATTTT. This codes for CASSIMPSSGGTDTQYF.

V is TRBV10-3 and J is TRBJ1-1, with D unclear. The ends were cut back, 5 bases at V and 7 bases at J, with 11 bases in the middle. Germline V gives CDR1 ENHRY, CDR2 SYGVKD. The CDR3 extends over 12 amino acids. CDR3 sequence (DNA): TGTGCCATCAGTTCCCAGCCGAATGAAGCTTTCTTT. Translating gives CAISSQPNEAFF.

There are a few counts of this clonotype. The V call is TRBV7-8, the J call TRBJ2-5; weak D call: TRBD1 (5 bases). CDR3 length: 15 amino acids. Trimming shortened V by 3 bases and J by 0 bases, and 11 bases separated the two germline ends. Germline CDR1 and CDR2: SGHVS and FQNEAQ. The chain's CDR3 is CASSFHPDNQETQYF. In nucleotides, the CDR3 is TGTGCCAGCAGCTTCCACCCGGACAACCAAGAGACCCAGTACTTC.

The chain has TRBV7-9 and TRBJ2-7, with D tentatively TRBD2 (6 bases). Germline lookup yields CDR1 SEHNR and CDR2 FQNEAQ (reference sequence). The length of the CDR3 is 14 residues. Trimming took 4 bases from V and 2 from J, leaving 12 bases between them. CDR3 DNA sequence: TGTGCCAGCAGCTCGGCTAGCGCGACCTACGAGCAGTACTTC. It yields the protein CASSSASATYEQYF.

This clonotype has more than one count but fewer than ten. The CDR3 reads CASSGTGGAGQPQHF. CDR3 DNA: TGCGCCAGCAGCGGGACAGGGGGCGCGGGCCAGCCCCAGCATTTT. The J gene is TRBJ1-5, the V gene TRBV5-1, with 12 nucleotides matching TRBD1. Germline V gene sequence: CDR1 SGHRS, CDR2 YFSETQ. V lost 4 bases to trimming and J lost 7 bases; unmatched junction nucleotides: 6. This CDR3 has 15 amino acids.

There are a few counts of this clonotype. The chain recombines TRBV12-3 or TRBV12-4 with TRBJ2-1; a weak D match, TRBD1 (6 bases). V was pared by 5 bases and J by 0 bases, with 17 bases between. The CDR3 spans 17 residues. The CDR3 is CASSLEQGVISYNEQFF. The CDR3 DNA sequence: TGTGCCAGCAGTCTAGAACAGGGAGTAATCTCCTACAATGAGCAGTTCTTC.

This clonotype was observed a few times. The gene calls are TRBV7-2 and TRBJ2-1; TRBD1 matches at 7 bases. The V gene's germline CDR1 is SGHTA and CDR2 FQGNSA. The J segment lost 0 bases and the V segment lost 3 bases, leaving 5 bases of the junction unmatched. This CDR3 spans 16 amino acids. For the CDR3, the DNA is TGTGCCAGCAGCTTGAAGACAGGGAGCTCCTACAATGAGCAGTTCTTC. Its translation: CASSLKTGSSYNEQFF. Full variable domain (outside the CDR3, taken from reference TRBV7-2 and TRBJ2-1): GAGVSQSPSNKVTEKGKDVELRCDPISGHTALYWYRQSLGQGLEFLIYFQGNSAPDKSGLPSDRFSAERTGGSVSTLTIQRTQQEDSAVYLCASSLKTGSSYNEQFFGPGTRLTVL.

The DNA of the CDR3 is TGCGCCAGCAGCTCCCGACAGGGAGTTGGGGCTGAAGCTTTCTTT. This encodes CASSSRQGVGAEAFF. V gene TRBV5-1 combines with J gene TRBJ1-1, with 7 bases that match TRBD1. CDR1 is SGHRS, CDR2 YFSETQ, per germline. This CDR3 comprises 15 residues. Germline trimming cut 3 bases from V and 6 bases from J; bases unmatched to any gene: 11.

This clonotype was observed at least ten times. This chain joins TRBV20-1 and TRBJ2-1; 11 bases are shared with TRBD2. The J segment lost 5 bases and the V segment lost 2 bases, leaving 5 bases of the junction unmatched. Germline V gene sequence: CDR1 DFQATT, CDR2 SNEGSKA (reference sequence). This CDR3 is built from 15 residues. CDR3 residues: CSARRLAGLDNEQFF. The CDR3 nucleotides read TGCAGTGCTAGACGACTAGCGGGACTTGACAATGAGCAGTTCTTC.

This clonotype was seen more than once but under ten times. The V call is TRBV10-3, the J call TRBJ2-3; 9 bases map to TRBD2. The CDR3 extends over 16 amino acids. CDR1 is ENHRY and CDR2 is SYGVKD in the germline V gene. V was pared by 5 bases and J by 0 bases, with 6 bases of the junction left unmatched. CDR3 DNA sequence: TGTGCCATCAGTCCTTCGGGGACTAGCAGCACAGATACGCAGTATTTT. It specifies CAISPSGTSSTDTQYF.

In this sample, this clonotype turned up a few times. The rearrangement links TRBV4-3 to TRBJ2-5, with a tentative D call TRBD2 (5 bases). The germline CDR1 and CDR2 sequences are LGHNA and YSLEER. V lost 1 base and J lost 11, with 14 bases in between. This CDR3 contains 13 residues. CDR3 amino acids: CASSQGVASEQYF. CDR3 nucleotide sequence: TGCGCCAGCAGCCAAGGCGTAGCGTCTGAGCAGTACTTC.

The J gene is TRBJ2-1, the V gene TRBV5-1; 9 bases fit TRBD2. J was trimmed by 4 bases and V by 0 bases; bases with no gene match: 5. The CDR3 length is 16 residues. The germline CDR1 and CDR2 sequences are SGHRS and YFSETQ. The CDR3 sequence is CASSLVVAGDYNEQFF. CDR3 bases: TGCGCCAGCAGCTTGGTAGTAGCGGGAGATTACAATGAGCAGTTCTTC.

CDR3 nucleotide sequence: TGCAGTGCTAAGCGCGCAGGGGAAAACATTCAGTACTTC. It is translated as CSAKRAGENIQYF. This sequence joins TRBV20-1 and TRBJ2-4, with D perhaps matching TRBD1 (6 bases). V shed 4 bases and J shed 5 bases, with 12 bases lying between them. The CDR3 has 13 amino acids. Germline CDR1 and CDR2: DFQATT and SNEGSKA (reference sequence).

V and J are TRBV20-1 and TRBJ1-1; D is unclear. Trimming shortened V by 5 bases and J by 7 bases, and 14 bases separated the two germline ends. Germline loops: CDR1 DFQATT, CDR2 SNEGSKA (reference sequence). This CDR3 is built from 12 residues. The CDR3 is CSAPQLDVEAFF. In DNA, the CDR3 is TGCAGTGCTCCTCAACTGGACGTTGAAGCTTTCTTT.

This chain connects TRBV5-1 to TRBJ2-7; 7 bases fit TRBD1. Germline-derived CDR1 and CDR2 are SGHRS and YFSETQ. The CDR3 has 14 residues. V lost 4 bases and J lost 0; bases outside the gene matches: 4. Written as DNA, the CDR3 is TGCGCCAGCAGCGGGGACAGTCTCTCCTACGAGCAGTACTTC. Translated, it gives CASSGDSLSYEQYF.

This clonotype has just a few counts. The CDR3 region is CSARVKGLVGFGNQPQHF. The CDR3 bases are TGCAGTGCTAGAGTTAAGGGGTTAGTTGGATTCGGCAATCAGCCCCAGCATTTT. The J gene is TRBJ1-5, the V gene TRBV20-1; D might be TRBD1 (5 bases). Trimming removed 1 base from V and 2 bases from J, with 21 bases in between. The V gene's germline CDR1 is DFQATT and CDR2 SNEGSKA (reference sequence). CDR3 length: 18 amino acids.

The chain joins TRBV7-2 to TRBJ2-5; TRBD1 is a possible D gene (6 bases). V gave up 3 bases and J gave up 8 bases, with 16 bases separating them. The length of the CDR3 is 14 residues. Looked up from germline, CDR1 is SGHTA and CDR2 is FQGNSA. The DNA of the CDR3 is TGTGCCAGCAGCTTGGACAGCTTCGCGGCAACCCAGTACTTC. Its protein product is CASSLDSFAATQYF.

The CDR3: CSARSPPGQRNTEAFF. The CDR3 DNA sequence: TGCAGTGCCAGAAGCCCCCCGGGACAGAGGAACACTGAAGCTTTCTTT. The V gene is TRBV20-1, the J gene TRBJ1-1; 7 bases map to TRBD1. This CDR3 contains 16 residues. Germline values: CDR1 DFQATT, CDR2 SNEGSKA (reference sequence). Trimming took 6 bases from V and 1 from J; bases not matched to a gene: 14.

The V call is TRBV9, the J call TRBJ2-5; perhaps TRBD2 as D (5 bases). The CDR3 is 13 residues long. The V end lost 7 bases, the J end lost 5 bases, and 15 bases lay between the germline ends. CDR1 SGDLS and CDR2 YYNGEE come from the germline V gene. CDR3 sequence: CASGGVRRETQYF. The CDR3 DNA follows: TGTGCCAGCGGTGGGGTCCGGAGGGAGACCCAGTACTTC.

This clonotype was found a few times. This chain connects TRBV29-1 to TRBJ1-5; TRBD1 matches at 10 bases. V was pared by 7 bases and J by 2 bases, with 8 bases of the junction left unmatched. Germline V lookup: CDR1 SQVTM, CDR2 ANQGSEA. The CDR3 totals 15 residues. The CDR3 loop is CSAMTGGGGNQPQHF. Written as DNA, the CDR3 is TGCAGCGCGATGACAGGGGGCGGCGGCAATCAGCCCCAGCATTTT.

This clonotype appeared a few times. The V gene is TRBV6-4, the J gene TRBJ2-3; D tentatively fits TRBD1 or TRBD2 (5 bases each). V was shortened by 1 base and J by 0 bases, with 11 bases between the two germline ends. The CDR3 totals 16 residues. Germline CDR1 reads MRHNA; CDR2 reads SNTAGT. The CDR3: CASSDFGDPSTDTQYF. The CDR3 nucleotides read TGTGCCAGCAGTGACTTTGGGGACCCTAGCACAGATACGCAGTATTTT.

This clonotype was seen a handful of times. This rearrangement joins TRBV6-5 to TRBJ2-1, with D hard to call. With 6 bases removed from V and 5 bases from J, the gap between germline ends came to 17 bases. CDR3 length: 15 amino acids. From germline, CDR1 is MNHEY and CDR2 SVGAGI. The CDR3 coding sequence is TGTGCCAGCAGCCGACCGAGCCAAACCCACAATGAGCAGTTCTTC. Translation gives CASSRPSQTHNEQFF.

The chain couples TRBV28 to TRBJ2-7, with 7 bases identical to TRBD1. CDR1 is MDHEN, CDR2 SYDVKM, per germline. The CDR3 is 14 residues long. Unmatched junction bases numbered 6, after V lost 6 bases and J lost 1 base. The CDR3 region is CASRVGQRSYEQYF. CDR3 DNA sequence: TGTGCCAGCAGGGTGGGACAGAGATCCTACGAGCAGTACTTC.